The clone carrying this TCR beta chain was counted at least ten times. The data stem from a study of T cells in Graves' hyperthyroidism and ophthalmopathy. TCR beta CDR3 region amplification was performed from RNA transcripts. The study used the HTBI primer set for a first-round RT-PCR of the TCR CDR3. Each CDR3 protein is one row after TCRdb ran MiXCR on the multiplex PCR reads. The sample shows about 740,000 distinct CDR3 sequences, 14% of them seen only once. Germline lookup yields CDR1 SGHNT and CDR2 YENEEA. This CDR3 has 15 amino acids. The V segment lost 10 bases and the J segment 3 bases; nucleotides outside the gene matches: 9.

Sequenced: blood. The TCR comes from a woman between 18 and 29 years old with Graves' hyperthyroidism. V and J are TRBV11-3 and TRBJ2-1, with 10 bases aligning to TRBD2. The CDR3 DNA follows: TGTGCCAACGCGACTAGCGGGCCGCTCTACAATGAGCAGTTCTTC. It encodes CANATSGPLYNEQFF.